The 25 T cell receptor beta chains reported below all come from one sample, sequenced in a study of T cells in Graves' hyperthyroidism and ophthalmopathy. The CDR3 regions of TCR beta were amplified from RNA transcripts. In the first-round RT-PCR of the TCR CDR3, the HTBI primer set was used. MiXCR, applied by TCRdb to the multiplex PCR reads, yields one record per CDR3 protein. The sample includes 350,000 to 400,000 distinct CDR3 sequences, around 13% of them seen just once. The sequencing sample was made of blood. Receptor source: a woman in her sixties with Graves' hyperthyroidism.

This clonotype has a count of ten or more. The chain is built from TRBV3-1 and TRBJ1-1; D gene uncertain. Trimming cost V 8 bases and J 0 bases, with 7 bases left between them. The CDR3 runs 12 residues. Germline V gene sequence: CDR1 LGHDT, CDR2 YNNKEL (reference sequence). The CDR3 here is CASGPLNTEAFF. In DNA form, the CDR3 reads TGTGCCAGCGGGCCACTGAACACTGAAGCTTTCTTT.

There are many counts of this clonotype. The CDR3 reads CSARAWRGTYEQYF. CDR3 sequence (DNA): TGCAGTGCTAGGGCGTGGAGGGGAACCTACGAGCAGTACTTC. The chain employs TRBV20-1 and TRBJ2-7; a possible D gene is TRBD2 (6 bases). The germline gives CDR1 DFQATT, CDR2 SNEGSKA (reference sequence). The CDR3 runs to 14 residues. V was shortened by 3 bases and J by 2 bases, with 14 bases between the two germline ends.

In regard to this clonotype: A read error may explain this, as a much larger clone is one base away. The chain employs TRBV2 and TRBJ2-4; a possible D gene is TRBD1 (6 bases). V was clipped by 5 bases and J by 8 bases, with 13 bases between them. The CDR3 length is 13 residues. The germline gives CDR1 SNHLY, CDR2 FYNNEI. In DNA, the CDR3 is TGTGCCAGCAGTTATACAGGGAAGGACATTCAGTACTTC. This codes for CASSYTGKDIQYF. Combining the CDR3 with reference TRBV2 and TRBJ2-4 gives the whole variable domain EPEVTQTPSHQVTQMGQEVILRCVPISNHLYFYWYRQILGQKVEFLVSFYNNEISEKSEIFDDQFSVERPDGSNFTLKIRSTKLEDSAMYFCASSYTGKDIQYFGAGTRLSVL.

The chain uses TRBV28 and TRBJ1-1, with 9 nucleotides matching TRBD1. V dropped 2 bases and J dropped 5; count of bases not matched to a gene: 6. Germline V gene lookup returns CDR1 MDHEN and CDR2 SYDVKM. CDR3 length: 15 residues. CDR3 nucleotide sequence: TGTGCCAGCAGTTTACCGGGACAGGGCTGGACTGAAGCTTTCTTT. Its translation: CASSLPGQGWTEAFF.

The V call is TRBV15, the J call TRBJ2-1, with 8 bases identical to TRBD1. Trimming removed 0 bases from V and 10 bases from J; junction bases left unmatched: 8. Germline CDR1 is LNHNV and CDR2 is YYDKDF (reference sequence). The CDR3 is made up of 15 amino acids. The CDR3: CATSRDRARGREQFF. The DNA for the CDR3 is TGTGCCACCAGCAGAGATCGGGCCAGGGGGCGAGAGCAGTTCTTC.

This clonotype showed up many times. The chain combines TRBV5-1 with TRBJ2-7; D is uncertain. Germline-derived CDR1 and CDR2 are SGHRS and YFSETQ. This CDR3 has 14 amino acids. Trimming removed 0 bases at V and 2 bases at J, with 9 bases between. The CDR3 DNA is TGCGCCAGCAGCTTGGATGGTGTTACCTACGAGCAGTACTTC. It encodes CASSLDGVTYEQYF.

This clonotype was seen ten or more times. This chain uses TRBV19 with TRBJ1-1; weak D call: TRBD1 (5 bases). Germline V lookup: CDR1 LNHDA, CDR2 SQIVND (reference sequence). Between the trimmed V and J ends, which lost 6 bases and 5 bases, there was a span of 13 bases. The CDR3 spans 13 residues. CDR3: CASSPGGWTEAFF. In DNA, the CDR3 is TGTGCCAGTAGCCCCGGGGGGTGGACTGAAGCTTTCTTT.

This clonotype was counted many times. The CDR3 sequence is CASSEVGVSSYEQYF. The CDR3 region has the DNA TGTGCCAGCAGTGAAGTGGGTGTAAGCTCCTACGAGCAGTACTTC. The chain joins TRBV2 to TRBJ2-7; D remains unclear. The ends were cut back, 1 base at V and 0 bases at J, with 10 bases in the middle. CDR3 size: 15 residues. The V gene's germline CDR1 is SNHLY and CDR2 FYNNEI.

Points on this clonotype: This may come from a read error, since a much larger clone is one base off. The J gene is TRBJ1-2, the V gene TRBV19; no definite D call. Trimming left V 3 bases short and J 4 bases short, with 9 bases between. This CDR3 is built from 13 residues. From germline, CDR1 is LNHDA and CDR2 SQIVND (reference sequence). For the CDR3, the DNA is TGTGCCAGTAGTATGAAGGAAAGCTATGGCTACACCTTC. Amino acids: CASSMKESYGYTF.

The chain uses TRBV20-1 and TRBJ1-1; D is unclear. CDR3 length: 13 amino acids. Trimming pared 3 bases from V and 1 base from J, leaving 9 bases between. Germline lookup yields CDR1 DFQATT and CDR2 SNEGSKA (reference sequence). The CDR3: CSASSWGNTEAFF. For the CDR3, the DNA is TGCAGTGCTAGCTCGTGGGGGAACACTGAAGCTTTCTTT.

This clonotype was recorded at least ten times. The chain joins TRBV7-9 to TRBJ2-1, with unresolved D. Germline assignment: CDR1 SEHNR and CDR2 FQNEAQ (reference sequence). The V end was cut by 5 bases, the J end by 5 bases, with 13 bases between. The CDR3 totals 14 residues. Written as DNA, the CDR3 is TGTGCCAGCAGCCCCGCGGAACGGAACAATGAGCAGTTCTTC. Its protein is CASSPAERNNEQFF. Drawing the rest from reference TRBV7-9 and TRBJ2-1, the complete variable domain is DTGVSQNPRHKITKRGQNVTFRCDPISEHNRLYWYRQTLGQGPEFLTYFQNEAQLEKSRLLSDRFSAERPKGSFSTLEIQRTEQGDSAMYLCASSPAERNNEQFFGPGTRLTVL.

This clonotype has only a few counts. V usage is TRBV11-3 and J usage is TRBJ2-1, with D maybe TRBD2 (6 bases). Germline V CDR1 and CDR2: SGHNT, YENEEA. V lost 2 bases, J lost 9 bases, and 20 bases lay in between. This CDR3 is 16 amino acids long. CDR3: CASSLYGRSLLAEQFF. The CDR3 nucleotides are TGTGCCAGCAGCTTATACGGGAGAAGTTTATTGGCTGAGCAGTTCTTC.

This clonotype showed up many times. The chain recombines TRBV7-8 with TRBJ2-7; possibly TRBD2 for D (5 bases). CDR1 is SGHVS, CDR2 FQNEAQ, per germline. The CDR3 loop spans 13 amino acids. The germline V and J ends were trimmed by 3 bases and 6 bases, with 12 bases remaining between them. The DNA of the CDR3 is TGTGCCAGCAGCTTTAGGCGAGGGTCCGAGCAGTACTTC. Translation gives CASSFRRGSEQYF. The complete variable domain, with remaining parts taken from reference TRBV7-8 and TRBJ2-7, reads GAGVSQSPRYKVAKRGQDVALRCDPISGHVSLFWYQQALGQGPEFLTYFQNEAQLDKSGLPSDRFFAERPEGSVSTLKIQRTQQEDSAVYLCASSFRRGSEQYFGPGTRLTVT.

The J gene is TRBJ1-2, the V gene TRBV29-1; 9 bases line up with TRBD1. The CDR3 consists of 13 residues. CDR1 and CDR2 from the germline V gene are SQVTM and ANQGSEA. Trimming cost V 5 bases and J 7 bases; bases outside gene matches: 8. The CDR3 DNA follows: TGCAGCGTTAGGACAGGGGAATCTACTGGCTACACCTTC. Translated: CSVRTGESTGYTF.

This clonotype was observed many times. The chain carries TRBV5-8 and TRBJ2-5, with a possible D match to TRBD2 (7 bases). Germline lookup yields CDR1 SGHTS and CDR2 YDEGEE. This CDR3 contains 15 residues. Trimming left V 4 bases short and J 0 bases short, with 13 bases between. The CDR3 DNA reads TGTGCCAGCAGCCGTGGAGGGGGGGACCAAGAGACCCAGTACTTC. Translating gives CASSRGGGDQETQYF.

This clonotype was picked up many times. The chain carries TRBV15 and TRBJ2-1; no definite D call. There are 13 residues in the CDR3. V lost 6 bases and J 3 bases, leaving 9 bases between the germline ends. Germline V gene data show CDR1 as LNHNV and CDR2 as YYDKDF (reference sequence). The CDR3 region has the DNA TGTGCCACCAGGAGGAACGACTACAATGAGCAGTTCTTC. It is translated as CATRRNDYNEQFF.

This clonotype was detected ten times or more. V usage is TRBV10-3 and J usage is TRBJ2-3; 10 bases map to TRBD2. The ends lost 10 bases at V and 0 bases at J; junction bases unmatched: 13. The CDR3 extends over 17 amino acids. From germline, CDR1 is ENHRY and CDR2 SYGVKD. CDR3 DNA: TGTGCCACCTTCCCCGGGACTAGCGTCACTAGCACAGATACGCAGTATTTT. Amino acids: CATFPGTSVTSTDTQYF.

This clonotype was picked up many times. V usage is TRBV12-3 or TRBV12-4 and J usage is TRBJ1-1, with TRBD1 as a possible D gene (5 bases). Trimming shortened V by 3 bases and J by 1 base, and 12 bases separated the two germline ends. The CDR3 runs to 15 residues. The DNA of the CDR3 is TGTGCCAGCAGTTTCAGACGACAGTCGAACACTGAAGCTTTCTTT. Its translation is CASSFRRQSNTEAFF.

This clonotype appeared many times. The chain links TRBV3-1 to TRBJ2-1, with D possibly being TRBD2 (5 bases). V lost 4 bases to trimming and J lost 4 bases, with 8 bases between them. The CDR3 is made up of 13 amino acids. Germline CDR1 reads LGHDT; CDR2 reads YNNKEL (reference sequence). DNA for the CDR3: TGTGCCAGCAGCCCTGAGGGATACAATGAGCAGTTCTTC. As protein: CASSPEGYNEQFF.

The chain recombines TRBV27 with TRBJ2-1; 9 bases match TRBD1. Germline V gives CDR1 MNHEY, CDR2 SMNVEV (reference sequence). This CDR3 contains 15 residues. With V trimmed by 3 bases and J by 10 bases, 10 bases remained unmatched. The CDR3 protein is CASSFPTGGGEEQFF. The CDR3 region has the DNA TGTGCCAGCAGTTTTCCGACAGGGGGAGGGGAGGAGCAGTTCTTC.

Concerning this clonotype itself: Possible read error: a much larger clone is one base away. The chain employs TRBV20-1 and TRBJ2-7, with 8 bases matching TRBD2. The CDR3 is 14 amino acids. CDR1 and CDR2 (germline): DFQATT, SNEGSKA (reference sequence). V lost 6 bases to trimming and J lost 7 bases; unmatched junction nucleotides: 14. The CDR3 loop reads CSATGTRGRNEQYF. The CDR3 bases are TGCAGTGCGACCGGGACTAGAGGGCGGAATGAGCAGTACTTC.

V is TRBV28 and J is TRBJ1-1; D is perhaps TRBD1 (5 bases). The germline V gene has CDR1 MDHEN and CDR2 SYDVKM. V gave up 8 bases and J gave up 6 bases, with 16 bases separating them. The CDR3 is made up of 13 amino acids. The CDR3 here is CASDPTGEAEAFF. CDR3 nucleotide sequence: TGTGCCAGCGACCCGACGGGGGAAGCTGAAGCTTTCTTT.

The rearrangement joins TRBV29-1 to TRBJ1-3; 7 positions match TRBD1. There are 13 residues in the CDR3. With 7 bases clipped from V and 2 bases from J, the junction kept 5 bases outside the gene matches. CDR1 and CDR2 (germline): SQVTM, ANQGSEA. CDR3: CSAMGTAGNTIYF. The CDR3 DNA follows: TGCAGCGCCATGGGGACAGCTGGAAACACCATATATTTT.

This clonotype has more than one count but fewer than ten. This rearrangement joins TRBV20-1 to TRBJ1-1; no definite D call. Germline values: CDR1 DFQATT, CDR2 SNEGSKA (reference sequence). CDR3 size: 13 residues. V shed 2 bases and J shed 3 bases, with 10 bases lying between them. CDR3 DNA sequence: TGCAGTGCTAGACCCGACATTGACACTGAAGCTTTCTTT. Translation: CSARPDIDTEAFF.

This clonotype was found many times. The V and J genes are TRBV2 and TRBJ1-2, with 9 bases matching TRBD1. This CDR3 has 13 residues. V shed 11 bases and J 8 bases; nucleotides not matched to a gene: 12. Germline CDR1 and CDR2: SNHLY and FYNNEI. The CDR3 is CADGQGMRSGYTF. DNA of the CDR3: TGTGCCGACGGACAGGGGATGAGGTCGGGCTACACCTTC.